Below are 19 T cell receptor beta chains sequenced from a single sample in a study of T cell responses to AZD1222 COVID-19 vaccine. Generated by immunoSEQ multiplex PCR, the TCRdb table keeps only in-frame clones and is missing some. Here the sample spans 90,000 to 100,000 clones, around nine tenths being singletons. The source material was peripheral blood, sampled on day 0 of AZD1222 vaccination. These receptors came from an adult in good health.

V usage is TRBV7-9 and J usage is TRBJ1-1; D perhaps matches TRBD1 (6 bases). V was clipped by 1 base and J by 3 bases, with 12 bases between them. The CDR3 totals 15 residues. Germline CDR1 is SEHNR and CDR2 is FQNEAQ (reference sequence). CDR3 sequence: CASSLGSTGYTEAFF. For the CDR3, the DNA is TGTGCCAGCAGCTTAGGGTCAACAGGGTACACTGAAGCTTTCTTT.

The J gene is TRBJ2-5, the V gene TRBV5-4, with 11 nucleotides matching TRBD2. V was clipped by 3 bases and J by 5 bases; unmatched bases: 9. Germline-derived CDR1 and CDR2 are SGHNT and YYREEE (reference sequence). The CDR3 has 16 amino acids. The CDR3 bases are TGTGCCAGCAGCTCCCCTAGCGGGGGGAGGTGGGAGACCCAGTACTTC. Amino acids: CASSSPSGGRWETQYF. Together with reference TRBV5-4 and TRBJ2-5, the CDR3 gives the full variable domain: ETGVTQSPTHLIKTRGQQVTLRCSSQSGHNTVSWYQQALGQGPQFIFQYYREEENGRGNFPPRFSGLQFPNYSSELNVNALELDDSALYLCASSSPSGGRWETQYFGPGTRLLVL.

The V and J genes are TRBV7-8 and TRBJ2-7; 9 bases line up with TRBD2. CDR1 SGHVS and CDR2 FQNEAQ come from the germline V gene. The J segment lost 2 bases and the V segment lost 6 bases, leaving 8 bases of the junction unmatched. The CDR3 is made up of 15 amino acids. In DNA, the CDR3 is TGTGCCAGCAGACAGACCGGGACTAGCCCCTACGAGCAGTACTTC. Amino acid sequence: CASRQTGTSPYEQYF. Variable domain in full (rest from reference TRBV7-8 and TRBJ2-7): GAGVSQSPRYKVAKRGQDVALRCDPISGHVSLFWYQQALGQGPEFLTYFQNEAQLDKSGLPSDRFFAERPEGSVSTLKIQRTQQEDSAVYLCASRQTGTSPYEQYFGPGTRLTVT.

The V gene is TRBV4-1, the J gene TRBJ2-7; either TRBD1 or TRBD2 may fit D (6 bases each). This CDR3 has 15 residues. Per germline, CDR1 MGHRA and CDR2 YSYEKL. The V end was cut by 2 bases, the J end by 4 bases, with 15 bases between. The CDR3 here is CASSQQGGQTYEQYF. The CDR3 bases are TGCGCCAGCAGCCAACAAGGGGGGCAAACTTACGAGCAGTACTTC.

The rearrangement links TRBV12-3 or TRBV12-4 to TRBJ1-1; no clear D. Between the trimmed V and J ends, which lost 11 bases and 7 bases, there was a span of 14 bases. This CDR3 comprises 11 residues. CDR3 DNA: TGTGCCGCAGGAAACGGGCATGAAGCTTTCTTT. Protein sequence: CAAGNGHEAFF.

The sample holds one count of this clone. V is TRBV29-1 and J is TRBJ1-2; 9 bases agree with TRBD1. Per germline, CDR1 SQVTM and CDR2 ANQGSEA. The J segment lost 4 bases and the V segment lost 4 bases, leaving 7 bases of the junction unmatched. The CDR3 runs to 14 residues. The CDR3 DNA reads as TGCAGCGTTGTTTCTGGGACAGGGAGCTATGGCTACACCTTC. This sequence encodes CSVVSGTGSYGYTF.

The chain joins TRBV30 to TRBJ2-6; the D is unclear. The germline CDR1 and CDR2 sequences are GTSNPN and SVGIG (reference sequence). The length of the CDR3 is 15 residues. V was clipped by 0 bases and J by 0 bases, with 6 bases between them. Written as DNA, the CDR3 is TGTGCCTGGAGTGTTGCCGCCTCTGGGGCCAACGTCCTGACTTTC. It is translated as CAWSVAASGANVLTF. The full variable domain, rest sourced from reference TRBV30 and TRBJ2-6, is SQTIHQWPATLVQPVGSPLSLECTVEGTSNPNLYWYRQAAGRGLQLLFYSVGIGQISSEVPQNLSASRPQDRQFILSSKKLLLSDSGFYLCAWSVAASGANVLTFGAGSRLTVL.

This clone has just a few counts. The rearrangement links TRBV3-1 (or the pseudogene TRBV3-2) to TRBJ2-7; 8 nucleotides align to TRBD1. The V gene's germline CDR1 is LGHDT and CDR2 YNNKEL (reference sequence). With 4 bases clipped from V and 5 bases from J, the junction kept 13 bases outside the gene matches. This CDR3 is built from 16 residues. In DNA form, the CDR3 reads TGTGCCAGCAGCCCAAGCGTCAGGACAGGGATCCACGAGCAGTACTTC. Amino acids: CASSPSVRTGIHEQYF.

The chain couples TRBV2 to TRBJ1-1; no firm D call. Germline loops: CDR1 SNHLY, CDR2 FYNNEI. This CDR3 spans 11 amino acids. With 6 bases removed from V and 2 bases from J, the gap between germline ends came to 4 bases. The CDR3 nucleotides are TGTGCCAGCAGGGTTAACACTGAAGCTTTCTTT. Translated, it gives CASRVNTEAFF.

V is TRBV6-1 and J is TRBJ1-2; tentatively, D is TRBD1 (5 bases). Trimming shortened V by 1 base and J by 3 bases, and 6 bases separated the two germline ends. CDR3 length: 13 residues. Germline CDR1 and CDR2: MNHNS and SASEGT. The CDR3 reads CASSEGGDYGYTF. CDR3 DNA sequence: TGTGCCAGCAGTGAAGGGGGCGACTATGGCTACACCTTC.

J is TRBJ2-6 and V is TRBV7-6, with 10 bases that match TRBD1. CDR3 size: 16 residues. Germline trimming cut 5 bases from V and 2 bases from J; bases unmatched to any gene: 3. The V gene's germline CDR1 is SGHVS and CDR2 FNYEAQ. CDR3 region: CASSRQGAPGANVLTF. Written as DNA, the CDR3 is TGTGCCAGCAGCCGACAGGGGGCGCCTGGGGCCAACGTCCTGACTTTC.

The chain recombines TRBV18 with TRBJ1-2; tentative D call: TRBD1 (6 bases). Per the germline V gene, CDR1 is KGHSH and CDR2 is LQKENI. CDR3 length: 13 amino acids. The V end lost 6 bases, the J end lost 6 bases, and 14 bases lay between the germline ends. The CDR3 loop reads CASSNRVVDGYTF. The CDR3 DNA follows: TGTGCCAGCTCGAACAGGGTTGTCGATGGCTACACCTTC.

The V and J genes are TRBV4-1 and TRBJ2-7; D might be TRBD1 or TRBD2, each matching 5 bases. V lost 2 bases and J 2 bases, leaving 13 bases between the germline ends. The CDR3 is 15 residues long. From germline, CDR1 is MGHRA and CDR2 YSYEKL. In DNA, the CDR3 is TGCGCCAGCAGCCAATGGGGACCGGGCACCTACGAGCAGTACTTC. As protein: CASSQWGPGTYEQYF.

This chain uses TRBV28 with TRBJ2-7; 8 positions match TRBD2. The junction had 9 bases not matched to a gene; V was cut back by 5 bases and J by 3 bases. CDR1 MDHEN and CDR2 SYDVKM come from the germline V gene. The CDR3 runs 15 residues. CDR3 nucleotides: TGTGCCAGCAGTACGAAGCGGGGGCGGAACTACGAGCAGTACTTC. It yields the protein CASSTKRGRNYEQYF.

The CDR3 here is CASSVSRGEYNEQFF. CDR3 in DNA: TGTGCCAGCAGTGTATCGCGGGGGGAATACAATGAGCAGTTCTTC. The chain links TRBV2 to TRBJ2-1; the match to TRBD2 covers 8 bases. CDR3 length equals 15 residues. Germline loops: CDR1 SNHLY, CDR2 FYNNEI. Trimming cost V 4 bases and J 4 bases; bases outside gene matches: 6.

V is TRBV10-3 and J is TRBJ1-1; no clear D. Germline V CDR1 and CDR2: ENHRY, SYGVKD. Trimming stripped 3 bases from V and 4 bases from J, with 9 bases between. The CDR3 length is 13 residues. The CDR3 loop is CAISEMLGTEAFF. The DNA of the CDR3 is TGTGCCATCAGTGAAATGCTGGGCACTGAAGCTTTCTTT.

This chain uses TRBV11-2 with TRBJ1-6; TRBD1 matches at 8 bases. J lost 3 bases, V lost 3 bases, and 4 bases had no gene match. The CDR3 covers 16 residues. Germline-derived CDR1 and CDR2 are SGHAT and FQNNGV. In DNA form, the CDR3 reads TGTGCCAGCAGCTTGGAGGGACAGGTCTATAATTCACCCCTCCACTTT. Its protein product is CASSLEGQVYNSPLHF.

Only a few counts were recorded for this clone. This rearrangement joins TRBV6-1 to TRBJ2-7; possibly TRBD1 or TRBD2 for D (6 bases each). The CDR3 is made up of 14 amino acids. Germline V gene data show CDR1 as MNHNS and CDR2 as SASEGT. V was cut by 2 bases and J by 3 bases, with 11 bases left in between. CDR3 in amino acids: CASSELGGIYEQYF. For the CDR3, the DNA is TGTGCCAGCAGTGAATTAGGGGGGATCTACGAGCAGTACTTC.

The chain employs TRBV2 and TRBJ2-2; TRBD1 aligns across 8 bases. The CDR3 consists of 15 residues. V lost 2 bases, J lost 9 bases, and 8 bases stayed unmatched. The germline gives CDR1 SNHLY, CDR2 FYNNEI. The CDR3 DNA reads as TGTGCCAGCAGTGAAAGGCAGGGGGCGCGCCGGGAGCTGTTTTTT. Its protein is CASSERQGARRELFF.